The 14 T cell receptor beta chains below come from one sample, sequenced in a study of identifying expanded T cells in peripheral blood. Assay: immunoSEQ multiplex PCR; the TCRdb copy retains only in-frame clones and omits some. The data show approximately 91,000 clones, around 88% seen once. Sequenced sample: blood. All receptors come from a person aged 18 to 75 in good health.

The chain carries TRBV6-5 and TRBJ2-5; the D gene is possibly TRBD2 (5 bases). The CDR3 totals 13 residues. The ends were cut back, 5 bases at V and 4 bases at J, with 11 bases in the middle. CDR1 is MNHEY, CDR2 SVGAGI, per germline. The chain's CDR3 is CASSTPGRETQYF. For the CDR3, the DNA is TGTGCCAGCAGTACACCGGGGAGAGAGACCCAGTACTTC.

The J gene is TRBJ1-2, the V gene TRBV5-1; perhaps TRBD1 as D (6 bases). CDR1 SGHRS and CDR2 YFSETQ come from the germline V gene. This CDR3 is built from 15 residues. V lost 0 bases and J 4 bases, leaving 13 bases between the germline ends. The CDR3 loop is CASSLGDKEGYGYTF. CDR3 nucleotides: TGCGCCAGCAGCTTGGGGGACAAAGAGGGCTATGGCTACACCTTC.

This chain connects TRBV5-4 to TRBJ2-7; D not certain. CDR3 length equals 14 residues. Germline V CDR1 and CDR2: SGHNT, YYREEE (reference sequence). The germline V and J ends were trimmed by 1 base and 2 bases, with 10 bases remaining between them. The CDR3 spells CASSLTGSPYEQYF. In DNA, the CDR3 is TGTGCCAGCAGCTTGACGGGCAGCCCCTACGAGCAGTACTTC.

Written as DNA, the CDR3 is TGCGCCAGCAGTATGACAGGCCAAGAGACCCAGTACTTC. Protein: CASSMTGQETQYF. The V gene is TRBV5-1, the J gene TRBJ2-5, with D tentatively TRBD1 (6 bases). V lost 5 bases and J lost 1, with 9 bases in between. Germline CDR1 and CDR2: SGHRS and YFSETQ. The CDR3 runs to 13 residues. Filled out from reference TRBV5-1 and TRBJ2-5, the complete variable domain reads KAGVTQTPRYLIKTRGQQVTLSCSPISGHRSVSWYQQTPGQGLQFLFEYFSETQRNKGNFPGRFSGRQFSNSRSEMNVSTLELGDSALYLCASSMTGQETQYFGPGTRLLVL.

The J gene is TRBJ2-1, the V gene TRBV5-1; D might be TRBD1 (5 bases). V lost 0 bases and J lost 9, with 10 bases in between. The germline V gene has CDR1 SGHRS and CDR2 YFSETQ. The length of the CDR3 is 13 residues. CDR3 in amino acids: CASSLEGYGEQFF. Here the CDR3 DNA reads TGCGCCAGCAGCTTGGAGGGGTATGGTGAGCAGTTCTTC.

In nucleotides, the CDR3 is TGTGCCGGACTCGGCGGGGGCTACGGCACTGAAGCTTTCTTT. Encoded protein: CAGLGGGYGTEAFF. This chain connects TRBV2 to TRBJ1-1; possible D gene TRBD1, 6 bases. Germline V gene sequence: CDR1 SNHLY, CDR2 FYNNEI. The CDR3 loop spans 14 amino acids. V was trimmed by 11 bases and J by 4 bases, leaving 20 bases between them.

The J gene is TRBJ1-4, the V gene TRBV25-1; weak D call: TRBD1 (5 bases). Germline CDR1 MGHDK, CDR2 SYGVNS. The CDR3 sequence is 15 residues long. V was pared by 1 base and J by 6 bases, with 12 bases between. The CDR3 coding sequence is TGTGCCAGCAGTGAATTTAAGGGGTGGGATGAAAAACTGTTTTTT. This translates into CASSEFKGWDEKLFF.

The chain is built from TRBV7-2 and TRBJ2-1; D gene uncertain. This CDR3 has 15 residues. The ends were cut back, 1 base at V and 4 bases at J, with 11 bases in the middle. Germline V gene data show CDR1 as SGHTA and CDR2 as FQGNSA. CDR3 residues: CASSLVVAPYNEQFF. CDR3 DNA: TGTGCCAGCAGCTTAGTGGTAGCACCGTACAATGAGCAGTTCTTC.

V gene TRBV28 combines with J gene TRBJ1-2; TRBD1 matches 8 bases. The ends lost 4 bases at V and 4 bases at J; junction bases unmatched: 5. In germline, CDR1 is MDHEN, CDR2 SYDVKM. CDR3 length equals 14 residues. The CDR3 sequence: CASSSTGVTYGYTF. The DNA for the CDR3 is TGTGCCAGCAGTTCGACAGGGGTCACCTATGGCTACACCTTC.

Comments on this clone: The identical CDR3 is also encoded by other nucleotide sequences in the sample. CDR3 loop: CASSQDGTGTDTQYF. In nucleotides, the CDR3 is TGCGCCAGCAGCCAAGACGGGACAGGGACAGATACGCAGTATTTT. J is TRBJ2-3 and V is TRBV4-3; TRBD1 agrees at 9 bases. Per germline, CDR1 LGHNA and CDR2 YSLEER. V shed 0 bases, J shed 3 bases, and the junction held 1 base outside the gene matches. This CDR3 is built from 15 residues.

The genes are TRBV7-9 and TRBJ1-4, with TRBD1 identical over 8 bases. The trim removed 8 bases at V and 2 bases at J, leaving 7 bases unmatched. The CDR3 is 15 amino acids. From germline, CDR1 is SEHNR and CDR2 FQNEAQ (reference sequence). CDR3 residues: CASLPWTGTNEKLFF. The CDR3 bases are TGTGCCAGCCTCCCATGGACAGGGACTAATGAAAAACTGTTTTTT.

This clone was detected once. This chain joins TRBV28 and TRBJ2-7; D is perhaps TRBD1 (5 bases). Trimming removed 6 bases at V and 0 bases at J, with 15 bases between. Per germline, CDR1 MDHEN and CDR2 SYDVKM. The CDR3 sequence is 15 residues long. The chain's CDR3 is CASRKRQIFSYEQYF. The CDR3 nucleotides are TGTGCCAGCAGGAAGAGACAGATCTTCTCCTACGAGCAGTACTTC. Variable domain in full (rest from reference TRBV28 and TRBJ2-7): DVKVTQSSRYLVKRTGEKVFLECVQDMDHENMFWYRQDPGLGLRLIYFSYDVKMKEKGDIPEGYSVSREKKERFSLILESASTNQTSMYLCASRKRQIFSYEQYFGPGTRLTVT.

This rearrangement joins TRBV15 to TRBJ2-3, with 10 nucleotides matching TRBD2. Germline V gene data show CDR1 as LNHNV and CDR2 as YYDKDF (reference sequence). V was pared by 4 bases and J by 4 bases, with 8 bases of the junction left unmatched. CDR3 length: 16 residues. The DNA for the CDR3 is TGTGCCACCAGCACCTTAGCGGGAGGCGGGCCAGATACGCAGTATTTT. Translation gives CATSTLAGGGPDTQYF.

DNA of the CDR3: TGTGCCAGCACCGGAGGGGTAAACATTCAGTACTTC. This codes for CASTGGVNIQYF. The V gene is TRBV11-2, the J gene TRBJ2-4; the D gene is possibly TRBD2 (6 bases). Germline assignment: CDR1 SGHAT and CDR2 FQNNGV. There are 12 residues in the CDR3. Between the trimmed V and J ends, which lost 7 bases and 6 bases, there was a span of 10 bases.